This T cell receptor beta chain is drawn from a study of blood T cell repertoires in COVID-19. V was pared by 0 bases and J by 1 base, with 12 bases between. This CDR3 has 16 amino acids. CDR1 and CDR2 (germline): LNHDA, SQIVND (reference sequence). TCRdb's table, derived via immunoSEQ multiplex PCR, lists solely in-frame clones and lacks some. The sample has 210,000 or so clones; about 80% are singletons. Sequencing was performed on PBMCs or T cells enriched from blood (not recorded which). The chain couples TRBV19 to TRBJ1-1; D remains ambiguous. The TCR sequence derives from a woman aged 45 to 65 who had been exposed to COVID-19. CDR3 in DNA: TGTGCCAGTAGTATAGATCTCCCAAACTCGAACACTGAAGCTTTCTTT. Residues: CASSIDLPNSNTEAFF.